The 12 T cell receptor beta chains presented below share a single source sample, sequenced in a study of CD8 T cells in ankylosing spondylitis. TCRdb analysed the 5' RACE reads with MiXCR anew, one entry per CDR3 protein. The data hold roughly 260,000 distinct CDR3 sequences, with 20% observed a single time. The sample taken for sequencing was blood, either unsorted or a sorted T cell fraction (not recorded which). The receptors were gathered from a male donor with ankylosing spondylitis or in good health (not recorded which).

The chain combines TRBV28 with TRBJ2-2; D is unresolved. Germline lookup yields CDR1 MDHEN and CDR2 SYDVKM. This CDR3 is 12 amino acids long. Trimming pared 5 bases from V and 10 bases from J, leaving 11 bases between. CDR3 bases: TGTGCCAGCAGTCTCGGCCCGAAGGAGCTGTTTTTT. Protein: CASSLGPKELFF.

This clonotype was observed a handful of times. V gene TRBV29-1 combines with J gene TRBJ2-3; the match to TRBD2 covers 14 bases. The CDR3 runs 15 residues. Germline V lookup: CDR1 SQVTM, CDR2 ANQGSEA. J lost 6 bases, V lost 1 base, and 3 bases had no gene match. The CDR3 sequence: CSVEGGLAGVDTQYF. The DNA for the CDR3 is TGCAGCGTTGAAGGGGGACTAGCGGGAGTCGATACGCAGTATTTT.

The chain recombines TRBV30 with TRBJ1-6; D remains ambiguous. This CDR3 spans 12 amino acids. V was clipped by 4 bases and J by 10 bases, with 11 bases between them. Germline V gives CDR1 GTSNPN, CDR2 SVGIG (reference sequence). In nucleotides, the CDR3 is TGTGCCTGGAACCGGGAGGAATCACCCCTCCACTTT. Translating gives CAWNREESPLHF.

This clonotype was observed a handful of times. The CDR3 reads CASSPRGVYGYTF. The CDR3 coding sequence is TGTGCCAGCAGCCCCCGGGGGGTCTATGGCTACACCTTC. This rearrangement joins TRBV4-2 to TRBJ1-2; perhaps TRBD1 as D (5 bases). Deletions cut 4 bases from V and 4 bases from J, with 10 bases between. The length of the CDR3 is 13 residues. Germline V gene lookup returns CDR1 LGHNA and CDR2 YNFKEQ.

The sample holds a few counts of this clonotype. The chain combines TRBV3-1 with TRBJ2-7; no definite D call. This CDR3 spans 14 amino acids. Trimming left V 0 bases short and J 1 base short, with 7 bases between. Germline CDR1 reads LGHDT; CDR2 reads YNNKEL (reference sequence). DNA for the CDR3: TGTGCCAGCAGCCAAGATGTCGGTTCCTACGAGCAGTACGTC. Its translation: CASSQDVGSYEQYV.

This clonotype appeared a few times. The V call is TRBV28, the J call TRBJ2-1; the D gene is possibly TRBD1 (6 bases). The germline V gene has CDR1 MDHEN and CDR2 SYDVKM. With 5 bases removed from V and 2 bases from J, the gap between germline ends came to 13 bases. This CDR3 region has 15 residues. CDR3 coding DNA: TGTGCCAGCAGTACCGGACAGAGACCCTACAATGAGCAGTTCTTC. Its protein product is CASSTGQRPYNEQFF.

This clonotype was recorded a few times. The CDR3 spells CASSVEGASNQPQHF. The CDR3 nucleotides are TGCGCCAGCAGCGTGGAGGGGGCTAGCAATCAGCCCCAGCATTTT. V and J are TRBV5-1 and TRBJ1-5, with 7 bases that match TRBD1. CDR1 and CDR2 (germline): SGHRS, YFSETQ. The CDR3 has 15 residues. V gave up 4 bases and J gave up 0 bases; unmatched junction bases: 4.

The table lists this clonotype with a few counts. V usage is TRBV5-1 and J usage is TRBJ2-5; D remains unclear. CDR1 and CDR2 from the germline V gene are SGHRS and YFSETQ. V was clipped by 4 bases and J by 3 bases, with 4 bases between them. The CDR3 has 11 amino acids. CDR3 sequence (DNA): TGCGCCAGCAGCGGGAAAGAGACCCAGTACTTC. Translated: CASSGKETQYF.

The chain couples TRBV5-1 to TRBJ2-1; 7 bases match TRBD2. CDR1 is SGHRS, CDR2 YFSETQ, per germline. The trim removed 3 bases at V and 3 bases at J, leaving 9 bases unmatched. The length of the CDR3 is 16 residues. The CDR3 nucleotides read TGCGCCAGCAGCTGGGGGGGGAAGGCGATCTACAATGAGCAGTTCTTC. Its protein is CASSWGGKAIYNEQFF. The entire variable domain, with the rest obtained from reference TRBV5-1 and TRBJ2-1, is as follows: KAGVTQTPRYLIKTRGQQVTLSCSPISGHRSVSWYQQTPGQGLQFLFEYFSETQRNKGNFPGRFSGRQFSNSRSEMNVSTLELGDSALYLCASSWGGKAIYNEQFFGPGTRLTVL.

The J gene is TRBJ1-6, the V gene TRBV12-3 or TRBV12-4; TRBD1 is a possible D gene (5 bases). This CDR3 has 14 residues. Trimming stripped 6 bases from V and 7 bases from J, with 13 bases between. CDR3 in DNA: TGTGCCAGCAGCCCAGGGCGTGGGAATTCACCCCTCCACTTT. Translating gives CASSPGRGNSPLHF.

This rearrangement joins TRBV20-1 to TRBJ2-3; the D gene is possibly TRBD2 (6 bases). The CDR3 spans 12 residues. Germline assignment: CDR1 DFQATT and CDR2 SNEGSKA (reference sequence). The CDR3 sequence is CGGLRGTDTQYF. The CDR3 DNA reads TGCGGAGGGCTACGGGGCACAGATACGCAGTATTTT.

V and J are TRBV7-9 and TRBJ2-5, with 9 bases fitting TRBD2. Germline V CDR1 and CDR2: SEHNR, FQNEAQ (reference sequence). After removal of 2 bases from V and 5 bases from J, the junction contained 6 bases not matched to a gene. The CDR3 is 15 amino acids. CDR3 sequence: CASSLSSGGMETQYF. CDR3 coding DNA: TGTGCCAGCAGCTTAAGTAGCGGGGGTATGGAGACCCAGTACTTC.